This T cell receptor beta chain was observed in a study of graft-versus-host responses after intestinal transplantation (dated by TCRdb to 2020 to 2022). For context, the study as a whole: The transplants that recipients got were multivisceral, liver-intestinal, or isolated intestinal. Rather than going through the commercial service, samples from three later patients were sequenced in-house on an Illumina MiSeq and processed with MiXCR. Donor T cell macrochimerism was defined as a peak of at least 4% donor T cells among recipient peripheral blood mononuclear cells. To identify alloreactive clones, pre-transplant mixed lymphocyte reaction products were sequenced and compared with unstimulated pre-transplant donor and recipient T cells. Graft-versus-host and host-versus-graft alloreactive T cell clones were tracked in the graft, circulation and bone marrow after intestinal transplantation using bulk TCR-beta CDR3 sequencing. Of the 20 to 30 intestinal transplant recipients enrolled in the cohort, one of whom was a retransplant, 3 patients without pretransplant specimens were excluded. Every recipient was given anti-thymocyte globulin induction, then maintenance tacrolimus and steroids for approximately 3 years.

The time point label on this specimen signifies: cells obtained before transplantation from donor or recipient. CD3+CD4+ and CD3+CD8+ populations were FACS-sorted from unstimulated pre-transplant donor and recipient cells taken from spleen or lymph nodes. Of note for this clone: It has no known antigen specificity. No base quality values were provided; no much bigger clone lies one nucleotide off.

In the germline V gene, CDR1 corresponds to SGHRS and CDR2 to YFSETQ. Measured from the cysteine to the phenylalanine, the CDR3 is 16 residues long. The DNA shown is the 48-base CDR3, in frame from base 1. Trimming costs V 0 bases and J 7 bases, and their ends lie 20 bases apart. The paper's findings and limits, for the study overall: Conclusions were limited by the relatively low number and heterogeneity of intestinal transplant patients. High GvH to HvG T cell clonal ratios were observed in the allografts of patients with donor T cell macrochimerism. Early after transplant, declines in HvG clones were associated with peak levels of circulating GvH clones. GvH clones turned up in recipient bone marrow, with some appearing earlier in ileal mucosa or blood, a pattern consistent with an intestinal mucosal origin.

Library construction relied on the immunoSEQ multiplex PCR assay. In most patients, genomic DNA was isolated using the Qiagen DNeasy Blood and Tissue Kit and sent frozen to Adaptive Biotechnologies for TCR sequencing. High-throughput TCR-beta CDR3 sequencing of genomic DNA from most patients was performed by Adaptive Biotechnologies. The paper's processing steps were these. TCR sequencing data were retrieved from Adaptive's ImmunoSEQ software for more than 15 patients, whereas a few other patients were processed with MiXCR and VDJtools. To correct CD4 versus CD8 sorting errors, any sequence found in both subsets at a frequency ratio below 5:1 was removed. CDR3 nucleotide sequences shared between donor and recipient were removed because the origin of such sequences could not be assigned. To be classed as alloreactive, a clone needed at least 2-fold expansion over unstimulated cells and a minimum CFSE-low frequency of 0.002% (template counts) or 0.001% (read counts). Clones were considered mappable if detected in sequenced pre-transplant spleen, lymph node, or MLR CFSE-low populations of the donor or recipient. Cumulative frequency of alloreactive clones was calculated as a percentage of all sequences weighted by copy number. TCRdb limited this immuneACCESS table to in-frame rearrangements with V and J called. A share of clones is missing; checked studies link under half to unresolved V genes, and the rest is unexplained. The V and J calls and the clone size are those of that table, but D and trimming were determined from the DNA. The sample data list tens of thousands of clones, and 90% to 95% of these were observed just once. The ten largest clonotypes hold approximately 1.1% of the sample.

Source: unstimulated CD8+ T cells sorted from spleen or lymph node cells, taken before transplant. Recombination joined TRBV5-1 with TRBJ2-7; the D gene lacks a confident call. The clonotype was recovered from a human donor who was the organ donor for an intestinal transplant. The CDR3: CASSLVVETPPREQYF. The nucleotide sequence reads TGCGCCAGCAGCTTGGTTGTAGAGACGCCGCCGAGGGAGCAGTACTTC.